Listed below are T cell receptor beta chains from one sample, sequenced in a study of blood T cell repertoires in COVID-19. TCRdb keeps only in-frame clones here, not all; method: immunoSEQ multiplex PCR. Among some 200,000 clones listed, around 82% were seen once. The sequenced material came from PBMCs or T cells enriched from blood (not recorded which). The receptors here all came from a woman in her 40s with acute COVID-19. CDR3s include the opening cysteine and the closing phenylalanine or tryptophan. A D gene is named only where the DNA matches it firmly. Size tells how often a clone was seen (once, few, many) or the class of an expanded clone, and some rows leave it out.

v_call	j_call	clone_size	d_call	cdr3_aa	cdr3_nt
TRBV29-1	TRBJ1-1	-	-	CSVLTPGTEAFF	TGCAGCGTTTTGACTCCGGGGACTGAAGCTTTCTTT
TRBV30	TRBJ1-2	-	-	CARTRQGDGYTF	TGTGCCAGAACAAGACAAGGTGATGGCTACACCTTC
TRBV19	TRBJ1-4	few	TRBD1	CASSVTGAEKLFF	TGTGCCAGTAGTGTCACAGGGGCGGAAAAACTGTTTTTT
TRBV5-1	TRBJ1-1	-	-	CASSLGPQGFGTEAFF	TGCGCCAGCAGCTTAGGACCGCAGGGGTTTGGGACTGAAGCTTTCTTT
TRBV28	TRBJ1-2	-	-	CASSSAGLRGYTF	TGTGCCAGCAGTTCCGCCGGGTTAAGGGGCTACACCTTC
TRBV27	TRBJ1-1	-	TRBD1	CASSTPGGRTEAFF	TGTGCCAGCAGTACCCCAGGGGGCAGGACTGAAGCTTTCTTT
TRBV2	TRBJ1-2	-	-	CASSGTGIVSGYTF	TGTGCCAGCAGCGGCACAGGGATAGTGAGCGGCTACACCTTC
TRBV7-3	TRBJ2-1	-	-	CASSLGAEQFF	TGTGCCAGCAGCTTAGGGGCTGAGCAGTTCTTC
TRBV11-2	TRBJ2-2	-	-	CASSLGRLIDRGELFF	TGTGCCAGCAGCTTAGGCCGACTAATCGATCGCGGGGAGCTGTTTTTT
TRBV7-8	TRBJ2-3	many	-	CASSLEDWGTQYF	TGTGCCAGCAGCTTAGAGGACTGGGGTACGCAGTATTTT
TRBV19	TRBJ2-1	-	TRBD1	CASSSGPGTGIYLF	TGTGCCAGTAGTAGCGGACCCGGGACAGGGATCTATCTCTTC
TRBV10-1	TRBJ1-5	few	TRBD1	CASSWQGGYSNQPQHF	TGCGCCAGCAGTTGGCAGGGGGGCTATAGCAATCAGCCCCAGCATTTT
TRBV7-3	TRBJ2-3	-	TRBD2	CASSLLAGGGTDTQYF	TGTGCCAGCAGCTTACTGGCGGGAGGTGGCACAGATACGCAGTATTTT
TRBV11-2	TRBJ1-1	-	TRBD1	CASSGSRGQGVTEAFF	TGTGCCAGCAGCGGGTCGAGGGGGCAGGGGGTGACTGAAGCTTTCTTT
TRBV4-1	TRBJ1-1	-	TRBD1	CASSQDRQGAQNTEAFF	TGCGCCAGCAGCCAAGACCGGCAGGGGGCTCAGAACACTGAAGCTTTCTTT
TRBV5-1	TRBJ1-1	-	-	CASSPGLKGGITEAFF	TGCGCCAGCAGCCCCGGGCTAAAGGGCGGGATCACTGAAGCTTTCTTT
TRBV28	TRBJ2-1	-	-	CASTTKTGTQLWRSYNEQFF	TGTGCCAGCACCACAAAAACCGGGACTCAGCTATGGCGCTCCTACAATGAGCAGTTCTTC
TRBV19	TRBJ1-4	-	-	CASSLPGTSSEKLFF	TGTGCCAGTAGTTTACCCGGGACTTCCAGCGAAAAACTGTTTTTT
TRBV7-8	TRBJ2-2	-	TRBD1	CASSTGQGAGGELFF	TGTGCCAGCAGCACGGGACAGGGGGCGGGCGGGGAGCTGTTTTTT
TRBV19	TRBJ1-6	-	TRBD1	CASSILSRGTGISPLHF	TGTGCCAGTAGTATTCTCAGTCGAGGGACAGGGATTTCACCCCTCCACTTT
TRBV7-2	TRBJ2-4	-	TRBD1	CASSHRQGGNIQYF	TGTGCCAGCAGCCATCGACAGGGGGGCAACATTCAGTACTTC
TRBV21-1	TRBJ1-6	-	-	CASSNGAGYNSPLHF	TGTGCCAGCAGCAATGGGGCAGGGTATAATTCACCCCTCCACTTT
TRBV14	TRBJ1-2	few	-	CASSPAGRGYTF	TGTGCCAGCAGCCCCGCTGGGAGAGGCTACACCTTC
TRBV15	TRBJ2-1	-	TRBD2	CATLRDRTSGREQFF	TGTGCCACCCTAAGAGATAGGACTAGCGGGAGGGAGCAGTTCTTC
TRBV4-3	TRBJ1-1	-	-	CASSPRPGNTEAFF	TGCGCCAGCAGCCCCCGGCCGGGGAACACTGAAGCTTTCTTT
TRBV10-3	TRBJ2-2	-	-	CAISVLGGWELFF	TGTGCCATCAGCGTCCTTGGGGGGTGGGAGCTGTTTTTT
TRBV12-5	TRBJ1-1	-	-	CASGLETSTEAFF	TGTGCTAGTGGTTTAGAGACATCCACTGAAGCTTTCTTT
TRBV24-1	TRBJ1-4	-	-	CATSDLEKLFF	TGTGCCACCAGTGATTTGGAGAAGCTGTTTTTT
TRBV27	TRBJ2-7	-	-	CASSSAVTPPYEQYF	TGTGCCAGCAGTTCCGCCGTCACTCCACCCTACGAGCAGTACTTC
TRBV5-1	TRBJ2-5	once	TRBD1	CASSDRGDWGETQYF	TGCGCCAGCAGCGACAGGGGCGATTGGGGGGAGACCCAGTACTTC
TRBV18	TRBJ2-3	once	-	CASSPGQQYTDTQYF	TGTGCCAGCTCACCAGGGCAACAGTACACAGATACGCAGTATTTT
TRBV5-1	TRBJ2-7	-	TRBD1	CASSSSAGGTGVHEQYF	TGCGCCAGCAGCTCCTCGGCGGGTGGGACAGGGGTCCACGAGCAGTACTTC
TRBV6-1	TRBJ2-3	-	TRBD2	CASSAFPPGLAGGTDTQYF	TGTGCCAGCAGTGCCTTCCCTCCGGGACTAGCGGGAGGCACAGATACGCAGTATTTT
TRBV24-1	TRBJ1-4	-	-	CATRGPGEKLFF	TGTGCCACCAGGGGGCCGGGCGAAAAACTGTTTTTT
TRBV14	TRBJ1-4	-	-	CASSQDSPQRREKLFF	TGTGCCAGCAGCCAAGATAGTCCACAGCGGAGGGAAAAACTGTTTTTT
TRBV20-1	TRBJ1-1	once	TRBD1	CSAHHRDRPF	TGCAGTGCGCATCACAGGGACAGGCCTTTT
TRBV7-3	TRBJ2-2	many	TRBD1	CASSPGDRGGTGELFF	TGTGCCAGCAGCCCCGGGGACAGGGGGGGCACCGGGGAGCTGTTTTTT
TRBV6-1	TRBJ1-2	-	TRBD1	CASSEEGQGVWSYGYTF	TGTGCCAGCAGTGAAGAAGGACAGGGGGTTTGGAGCTATGGCTACACCTTC
TRBV13	TRBJ1-4	-	-	CASSLGLGPWGEKLFF	TGTGCCAGCAGCTTAGGCCTGGGGCCGTGGGGTGAAAAACTGTTTTTT
TRBV7-9	TRBJ1-1	-	-	CASSPRTAMNTEAFF	TGTGCCAGCAGCCCGAGGACAGCTATGAACACTGAAGCTTTCTTT
TRBV2	TRBJ2-5	-	-	CASRGGRGQETQYF	TGTGCCAGCAGGGGAGGTAGAGGTCAAGAGACCCAGTACTTC
TRBV7-2	TRBJ2-7	-	-	CASSLGPRSQYEQYF	TGTGCCAGCAGCTTAGGTCCGCGTTCCCAATACGAGCAGTACTTC
TRBV11-2	TRBJ1-2	-	-	CASSLVGDYGYTF	TGTGCCAGCAGCTTAGTAGGGGACTATGGCTACACCTTC
TRBV2	TRBJ2-3	-	TRBD1	CASSVLGTGGGTDTQYF	TGTGCCAGCAGCGTACTGGGGACAGGGGGCGGTACAGATACGCAGTATTTT
TRBV29-1	TRBJ1-4	few	-	CSVGTDLNEKLFF	TGCAGCGTTGGAACAGACCTTAATGAAAAACTGTTTTTT
TRBV9	TRBJ1-6	-	TRBD1	CASSGPTGGAYNSPLHF	TGTGCCAGCAGCGGACCGACAGGGGGCGCCTATAATTCACCCCTCCACTTT
TRBV28	TRBJ1-1	-	TRBD1	CASSFRGRGNTEAFF	TGTGCCAGCAGTTTCAGGGGGCGGGGGAACACTGAAGCTTTCTTT
TRBV5-1	TRBJ1-3	-	-	CASSLDSPGGNTIYF	TGCGCCAGCAGCTTGGACTCACCGGGGGGAAACACCATATATTTT
TRBV28	TRBJ1-2	-	TRBD1	CASRPGQGVNYGYTF	TGTGCCAGCAGACCCGGACAGGGGGTTAACTATGGCTACACCTTC
TRBV14	TRBJ1-1	many	-	CASMEQMNTEAFF	TGTGCCAGCATGGAACAGATGAACACTGAAGCTTTCTTT
TRBV7-8	TRBJ2-3	-	-	CASSSPRSTDTQYF	TGTGCCAGCAGCTCCCCTCGGTCCACAGATACGCAGTATTTT
TRBV10-3	TRBJ1-1	-	TRBD1	CAIKVQGAKTEAFF	TGTGCCATCAAAGTACAGGGGGCTAAGACTGAAGCTTTCTTT
TRBV6-4	TRBJ1-6	-	-	CASSDREESPLHF	TGTGCCAGCAGTGACAGGGAGGAGTCACCCCTCCACTTT
TRBV7-9	TRBJ2-7	-	TRBD1	CASSSPRTGGSYEQYF	TGTGCCAGCAGCTCACCTCGGACAGGGGGGAGCTACGAGCAGTACTTC
TRBV6-2/TRBV6-3	TRBJ2-3	-	-	CASSLRGAYTQYF	TGTGCCAGCAGCCTCCGGGGGGCATATACGCAGTATTTT